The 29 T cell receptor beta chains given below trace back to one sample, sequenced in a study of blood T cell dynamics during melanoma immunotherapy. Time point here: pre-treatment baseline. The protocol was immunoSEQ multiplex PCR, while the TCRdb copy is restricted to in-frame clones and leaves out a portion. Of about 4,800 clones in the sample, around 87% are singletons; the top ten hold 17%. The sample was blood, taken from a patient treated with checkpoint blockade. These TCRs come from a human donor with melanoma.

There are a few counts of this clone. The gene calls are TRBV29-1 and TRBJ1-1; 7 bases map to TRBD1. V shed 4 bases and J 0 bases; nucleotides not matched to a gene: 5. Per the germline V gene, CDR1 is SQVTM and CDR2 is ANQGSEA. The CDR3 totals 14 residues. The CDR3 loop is CSVARGQLNTEAFF. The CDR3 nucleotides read TGCAGCGTTGCTCGGGGACAGTTGAACACTGAAGCTTTCTTT.

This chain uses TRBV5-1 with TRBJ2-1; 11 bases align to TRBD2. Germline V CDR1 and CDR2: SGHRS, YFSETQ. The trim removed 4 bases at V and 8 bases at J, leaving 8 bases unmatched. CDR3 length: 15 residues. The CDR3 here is CASSLLAGVIDEQFF. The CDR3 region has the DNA TGCGCCAGCAGCCTACTAGCGGGAGTAATCGATGAGCAGTTCTTC.

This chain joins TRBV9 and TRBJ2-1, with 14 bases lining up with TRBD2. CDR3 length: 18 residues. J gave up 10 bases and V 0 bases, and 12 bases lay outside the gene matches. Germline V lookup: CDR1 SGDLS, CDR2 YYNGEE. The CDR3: CASSVELETSGRANEQFF. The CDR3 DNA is TGTGCCAGCAGCGTAGAGCTCGAGACTAGCGGGAGGGCCAACGAGCAGTTCTTC.

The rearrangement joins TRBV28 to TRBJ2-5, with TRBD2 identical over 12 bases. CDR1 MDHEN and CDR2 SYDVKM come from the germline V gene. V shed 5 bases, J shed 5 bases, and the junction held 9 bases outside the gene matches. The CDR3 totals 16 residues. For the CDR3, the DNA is TGTGCCAGCAGTCTTCCTAGCGGGAGGGCCCTGGAGACCCAGTACTTC. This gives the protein CASSLPSGRALETQYF. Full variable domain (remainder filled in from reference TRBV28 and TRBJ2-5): DVKVTQSSRYLVKRTGEKVFLECVQDMDHENMFWYRQDPGLGLRLIYFSYDVKMKEKGDIPEGYSVSREKKERFSLILESASTNQTSMYLCASSLPSGRALETQYFGPGTRLLVL.

This CDR3 reads CASNRQGRTYEQYF. The CDR3 DNA reads as TGTGCCAGCAACCGACAGGGAAGGACTTACGAGCAGTACTTC. The chain is built from TRBV27 and TRBJ2-7; 7 bases line up with TRBD1. The length of the CDR3 is 14 residues. CDR1 and CDR2 from the germline V gene are MNHEY and SMNVEV (reference sequence). Trimming cost V 7 bases and J 4 bases; bases outside gene matches: 10.

CDR3 sequence (DNA): TGTGCCGCGGGGACTAGCGGGAATTATGAGCAGTTCTTC. Protein product: CAAGTSGNYEQFF. The V and J genes are TRBV27 and TRBJ2-1; 13 bases are shared with TRBD2. The CDR3 runs to 13 residues. In germline, CDR1 is MNHEY, CDR2 SMNVEV (reference sequence). V lost 11 bases, J lost 8 bases, and 6 bases stayed unmatched.

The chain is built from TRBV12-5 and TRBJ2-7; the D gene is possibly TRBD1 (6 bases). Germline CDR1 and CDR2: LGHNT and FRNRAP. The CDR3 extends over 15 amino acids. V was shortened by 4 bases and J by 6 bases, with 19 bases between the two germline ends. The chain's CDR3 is CASGSSRQAKGEQYF. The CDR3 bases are TGTGCTAGTGGTTCATCACGACAGGCAAAGGGCGAGCAGTACTTC.

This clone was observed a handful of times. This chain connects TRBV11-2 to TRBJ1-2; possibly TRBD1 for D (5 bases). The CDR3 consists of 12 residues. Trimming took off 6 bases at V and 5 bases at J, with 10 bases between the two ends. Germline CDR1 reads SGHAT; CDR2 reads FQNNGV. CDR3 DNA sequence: TGTGCCAGCAGTCAGACAGTATATGGCTACACCTTC. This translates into CASSQTVYGYTF.

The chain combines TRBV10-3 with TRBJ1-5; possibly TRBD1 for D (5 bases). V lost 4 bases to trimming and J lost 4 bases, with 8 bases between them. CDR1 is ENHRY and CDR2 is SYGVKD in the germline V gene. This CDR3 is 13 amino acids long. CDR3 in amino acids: CAISVTENQPQHF. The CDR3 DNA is TGTGCCATCAGTGTGACAGAGAATCAGCCCCAGCATTTT.

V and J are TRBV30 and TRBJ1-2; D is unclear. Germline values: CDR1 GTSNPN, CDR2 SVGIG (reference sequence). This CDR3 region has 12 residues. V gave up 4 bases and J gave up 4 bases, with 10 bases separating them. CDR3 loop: CAWNTGLYGYTF. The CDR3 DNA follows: TGTGCCTGGAATACGGGCCTCTATGGCTACACCTTC.

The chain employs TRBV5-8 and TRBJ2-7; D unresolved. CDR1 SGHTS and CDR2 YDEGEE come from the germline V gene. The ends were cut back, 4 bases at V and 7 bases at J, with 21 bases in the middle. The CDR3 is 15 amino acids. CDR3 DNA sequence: TGTGCCAGCAGCCCGGTACGGGTTTGGCTGCGGGAGCAGTACTTC. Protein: CASSPVRVWLREQYF.

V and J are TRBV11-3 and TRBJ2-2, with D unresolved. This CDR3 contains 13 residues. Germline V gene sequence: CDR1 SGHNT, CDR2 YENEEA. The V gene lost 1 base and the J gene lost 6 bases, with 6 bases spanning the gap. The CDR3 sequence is CASSLGDAGELFF. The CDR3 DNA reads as TGTGCCAGCAGCTTAGGTGACGCCGGGGAGCTGTTTTTT.

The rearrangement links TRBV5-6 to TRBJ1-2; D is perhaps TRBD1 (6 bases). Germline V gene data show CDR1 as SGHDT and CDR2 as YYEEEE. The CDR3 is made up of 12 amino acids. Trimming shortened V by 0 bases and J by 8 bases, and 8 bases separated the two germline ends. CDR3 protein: CASSLAGDGYTF. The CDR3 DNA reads TGTGCCAGCAGCTTGGCAGGGGACGGCTACACCTTC. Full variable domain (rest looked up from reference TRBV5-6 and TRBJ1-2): DAGVTQSPTHLIKTRGQQVTLRCSPKSGHDTVSWYQQALGQGPQFIFQYYEEEERQRGNFPDRFSGHQFPNYSSELNVNALLLGDSALYLCASSLAGDGYTFGSGTRLTVV.

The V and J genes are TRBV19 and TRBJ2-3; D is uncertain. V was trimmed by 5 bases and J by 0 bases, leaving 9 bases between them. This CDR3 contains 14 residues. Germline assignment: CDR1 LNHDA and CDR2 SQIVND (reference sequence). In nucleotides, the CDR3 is TGTGCCAGTAGTCAGCTGTACAGCACAGATACGCAGTATTTT. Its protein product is CASSQLYSTDTQYF.

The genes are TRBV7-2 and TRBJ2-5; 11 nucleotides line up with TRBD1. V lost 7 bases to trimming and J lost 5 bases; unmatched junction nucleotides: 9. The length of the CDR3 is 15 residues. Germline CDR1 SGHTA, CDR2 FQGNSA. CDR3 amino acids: CASTQGQGVGETQYF. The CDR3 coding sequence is TGTGCCAGCACTCAGGGACAGGGGGTTGGGGAGACCCAGTACTTC.

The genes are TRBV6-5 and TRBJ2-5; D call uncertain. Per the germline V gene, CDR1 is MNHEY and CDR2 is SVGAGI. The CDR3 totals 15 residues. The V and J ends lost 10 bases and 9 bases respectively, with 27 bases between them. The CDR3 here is CATEISKNGRSAQYF. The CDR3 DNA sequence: TGTGCCACCGAAATCTCTAAAAACGGTCGGAGTGCCCAGTACTTC.

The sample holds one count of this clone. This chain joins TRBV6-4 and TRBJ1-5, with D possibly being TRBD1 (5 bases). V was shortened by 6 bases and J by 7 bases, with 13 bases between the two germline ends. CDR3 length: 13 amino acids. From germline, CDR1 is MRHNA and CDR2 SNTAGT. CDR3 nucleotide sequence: TGTGCCAGCAGCCCTAGCAGGGACCAGCCCCAGCATTTT. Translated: CASSPSRDQPQHF.

CDR3 in amino acids: CASSLGTAPWAEAFF. In nucleotides, the CDR3 is TGTGCCAGCAGCTTAGGGACAGCCCCTTGGGCTGAAGCTTTCTTT. The V and J genes are TRBV7-9 and TRBJ1-1; possible D gene TRBD1, 6 bases. Germline-derived CDR1 and CDR2 are SEHNR and FQNEAQ (reference sequence). The V end was cut by 1 base, the J end by 6 bases, with 15 bases between. CDR3 length: 15 residues.

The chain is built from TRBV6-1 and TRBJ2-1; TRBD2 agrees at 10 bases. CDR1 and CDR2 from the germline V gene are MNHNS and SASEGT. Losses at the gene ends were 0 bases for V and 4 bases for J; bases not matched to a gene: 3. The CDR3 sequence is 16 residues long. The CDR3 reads CASSEAGTSAYNEQFF. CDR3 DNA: TGTGCCAGCAGTGAAGCGGGGACTAGCGCATACAATGAGCAGTTCTTC.

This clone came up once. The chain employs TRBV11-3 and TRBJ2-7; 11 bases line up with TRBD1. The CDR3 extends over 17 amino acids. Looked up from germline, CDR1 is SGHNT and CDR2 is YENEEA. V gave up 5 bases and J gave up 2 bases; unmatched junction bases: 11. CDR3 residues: CASSLWTLGQGAYEQYF. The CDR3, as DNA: TGTGCCAGCAGCCTTTGGACCCTGGGACAGGGGGCCTACGAGCAGTACTTC.

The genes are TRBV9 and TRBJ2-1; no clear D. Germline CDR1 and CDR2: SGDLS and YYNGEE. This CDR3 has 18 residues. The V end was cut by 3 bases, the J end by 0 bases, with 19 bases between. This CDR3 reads CASSAEIRPQSSYNEQFF. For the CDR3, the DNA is TGTGCCAGCAGCGCCGAAATCCGGCCTCAGAGCTCCTACAATGAGCAGTTCTTC.

The CDR3 protein is CSVRVRRRGTDTQYF. CDR3 nucleotides: TGCAGCGTCCGAGTCAGGCGGAGGGGCACAGATACGCAGTATTTT. This chain links TRBV29-1 with TRBJ2-3, with D perhaps TRBD2 (6 bases). The CDR3 totals 15 residues. Germline CDR1 and CDR2: SQVTM and ANQGSEA. V lost 6 bases and J lost 1, with 17 bases in between.

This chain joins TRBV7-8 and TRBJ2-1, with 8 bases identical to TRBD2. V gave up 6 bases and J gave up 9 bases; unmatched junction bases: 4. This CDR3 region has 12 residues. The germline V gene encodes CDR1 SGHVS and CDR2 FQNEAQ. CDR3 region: CASSRTSGEQFF. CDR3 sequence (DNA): TGTGCCAGCAGTCGTACTAGCGGTGAGCAGTTCTTC. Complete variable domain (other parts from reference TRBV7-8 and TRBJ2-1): GAGVSQSPRYKVAKRGQDVALRCDPISGHVSLFWYQQALGQGPEFLTYFQNEAQLDKSGLPSDRFFAERPEGSVSTLKIQRTQQEDSAVYLCASSRTSGEQFFGPGTRLTVL.

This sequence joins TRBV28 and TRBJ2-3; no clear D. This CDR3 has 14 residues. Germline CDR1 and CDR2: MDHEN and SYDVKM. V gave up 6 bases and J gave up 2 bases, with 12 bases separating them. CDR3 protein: CASRRTLNTDTQYF. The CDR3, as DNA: TGTGCCAGCAGGCGGACCCTAAACACAGATACGCAGTATTTT. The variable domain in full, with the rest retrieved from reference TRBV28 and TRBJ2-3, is DVKVTQSSRYLVKRTGEKVFLECVQDMDHENMFWYRQDPGLGLRLIYFSYDVKMKEKGDIPEGYSVSREKKERFSLILESASTNQTSMYLCASRRTLNTDTQYFGPGTRLTVL.

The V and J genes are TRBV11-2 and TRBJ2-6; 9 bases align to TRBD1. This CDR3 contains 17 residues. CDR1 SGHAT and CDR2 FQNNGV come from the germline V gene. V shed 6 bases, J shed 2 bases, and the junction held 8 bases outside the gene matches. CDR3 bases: TGTGCCAGCAGACATTACAGGGGGCAGGCTGGGGCCAACGTCCTGACTTTC. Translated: CASRHYRGQAGANVLTF. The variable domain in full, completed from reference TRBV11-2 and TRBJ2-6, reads EAGVAQSPRYKIIEKRQSVAFWCNPISGHATLYWYQQILGQGPKLLIQFQNNGVVDDSQLPKDRFSAERLKGVDSTLKIQPAKLEDSAVYLCASRHYRGQAGANVLTFGAGSRLTVL.

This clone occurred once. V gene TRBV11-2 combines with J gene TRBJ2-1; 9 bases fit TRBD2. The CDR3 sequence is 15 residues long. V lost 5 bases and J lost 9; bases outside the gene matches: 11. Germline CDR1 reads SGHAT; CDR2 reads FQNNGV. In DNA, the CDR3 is TGTGCCAGCAGCCAAGAGCCTAGCGGGATGGGTGAGCAGTTCTTC. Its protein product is CASSQEPSGMGEQFF.

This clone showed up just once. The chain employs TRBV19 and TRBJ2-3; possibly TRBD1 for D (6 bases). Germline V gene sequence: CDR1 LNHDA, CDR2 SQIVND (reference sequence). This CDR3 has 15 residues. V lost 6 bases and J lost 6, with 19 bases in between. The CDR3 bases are TGTGCCAGTAGGTCCCGGCACCCAGGGGTTGATACGCAGTATTTT. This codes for CASRSRHPGVDTQYF.

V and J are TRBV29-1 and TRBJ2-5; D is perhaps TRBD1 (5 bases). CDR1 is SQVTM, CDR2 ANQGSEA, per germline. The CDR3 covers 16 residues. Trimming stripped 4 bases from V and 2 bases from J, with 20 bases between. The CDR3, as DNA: TGCAGCGTTGTGGTGGGGCACTGGGTCACACAAGAGACCCAGTACTTC. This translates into CSVVVGHWVTQETQYF.

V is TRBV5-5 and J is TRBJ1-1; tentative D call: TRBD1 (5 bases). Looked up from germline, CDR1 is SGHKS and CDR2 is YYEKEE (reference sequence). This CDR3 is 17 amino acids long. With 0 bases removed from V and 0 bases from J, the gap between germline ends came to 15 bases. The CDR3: CASSLAGQGGLNTEAFF. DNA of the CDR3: TGTGCCAGCAGCTTGGCGGGGCAGGGCGGTTTGAACACTGAAGCTTTCTTT.